This TCR beta chain was captured by sequencing in a study of blood T cell repertoires in COVID-19. Study information: T cells, B-cell-depleted T cells, or PBMCs provided the cDNA or gDNA that served as material.

Assignments of participants to cohorts depended upon their own reported clinical history. Each recovered donor of Cohort 3 presented with two negative PCRs, clearance, or symptom resolution. In the source study's methods: Amplification from reference gene primers served as the basis for estimated nucleated cell counts. TCRdb's copy holds only in-frame clones and misses some; the assay was immunoSEQ multiplex PCR. The DNA gave D and trimming, while V, J and clone size come from that table. The sample has roughly 280,000 clones, about 85% seen once. V was pared by 0 bases and J by 1 base, with 4 bases of the junction left unmatched. The germline V gene has CDR1 SGHRS and CDR2 YFSETQ. This CDR3 contains 16 residues.

This receptor was identified in a woman aged 45-65 years who had recovered from COVID-19. The sequenced sample was PBMCs or T cells enriched from blood (not recorded which). This chain uses TRBV5-1 with TRBJ2-3; 8 nucleotides agree with TRBD2. CDR3 sequence: CASSLDPGGGTDTQYF. CDR3 DNA: TGCGCCAGCAGCTTGGACCCGGGAGGGGGCACAGATACGCAGTATTTT.